This T cell receptor (beta chain) is drawn from a study of spatial heterogeneity in lung cancer. Described time point: sample taken at primary tumor resection. Frozen PBMC, nontumor lung or tumor provided whole RNA, which was sequenced unsorted. CDR1 DFQATT and CDR2 SNEGSKA come from the germline V gene (reference sequence). This CDR3 comprises 15 residues. The V gene lost 2 bases and the J gene lost 3 bases, with 16 bases spanning the gap. TCRdb re-analysed the 5' RACE reads in MiXCR, keeping a single row per CDR3 protein. This repertoire shows 4,000 to 5,500 distinct CDR3 sequences, 15% to 20% found once; its top ten account for 20%. This clonotype has only a few counts.

This clonotype was sampled from a male donor with early-stage non-small cell lung cancer. This specimen consisted of normal lung tissue next to the tumor, obtained at surgery. This chain joins TRBV20-1 and TRBJ1-1, with D possibly matching TRBD1 (5 bases). CDR3 nucleotides: TGCAGTGCTAGAAATAGCAGGGTCTCTCACACTGAAGCTTTCTTT. Its protein product is CSARNSRVSHTEAFF.